A single sample gave rise to the 8 T cell receptor beta chains below, sequenced in a study of cytomegalovirus exposure and HLA in healthy donors. Primers: 60 Vbeta forward and 13 Jbeta reverse. Repertoires were generated with immunoSEQ multiplex PCR, while TCRdb's copy carries only in-frame clones and drops some. The sample has roughly 190,000 clones, 70% to 75% seen once. The sample comprised PBMCs. Receptors were obtained from a man in his thirties or forties in good health and CMV-seropositive.

This clone was seen a handful of times. V usage is TRBV18 and J usage is TRBJ1-2; TRBD1 matches at 7 bases. The CDR3 has 13 residues. V was pared by 5 bases and J by 4 bases, with 4 bases of the junction left unmatched. The V gene's germline CDR1 is KGHSH and CDR2 LQKENI. CDR3 bases: TGTGCCAGCTCAGGGGACAGTACCTATGGCTACACCTTC. Translation: CASSGDSTYGYTF.

The chain has TRBV7-8 and TRBJ2-1, with 14 bases lining up with TRBD2. The trim removed 5 bases at V and 10 bases at J, leaving 7 bases unmatched. The CDR3 has 15 amino acids. CDR1 is SGHVS and CDR2 is FQNEAQ in the germline V gene. The CDR3 reads CASSPGLAGGQEQFF. The CDR3 bases are TGTGCCAGCAGCCCTGGACTAGCGGGGGGTCAAGAGCAGTTCTTC.

This clone appeared a few times. The chain carries TRBV21-1 and TRBJ1-2; TRBD1 reflects the table's D call only, with no check against the DNA. TRBV21-1 is termed a pseudogene. This CDR3 is built from 16 residues. The CDR3 DNA is TGTGCCAGCAGCTCCGGACAGGGGGCCCCAGGTGGTGGCTACACCTTC. Translating it yields CASSSGQGAPGGGYTF.

The table lists this clone with a few counts. The chain is built from TRBV5-5 and TRBJ2-5; 9 bases map to TRBD1. V shed 4 bases and J 4 bases; nucleotides not matched to a gene: 2. The germline V gene encodes CDR1 SGHKS and CDR2 YYEKEE (reference sequence). The CDR3 sequence is 13 residues long. DNA of the CDR3: TGTGCCAGCAGCGACAGGGGGAGAGAGACCCAGTACTTC. It translates to CASSDRGRETQYF.

This clone has a handful of counts. This rearrangement joins TRBV5-6 to TRBJ1-2; 8 bases map to TRBD1. CDR3 length: 17 residues. From germline, CDR1 is SGHDT and CDR2 YYEEEE. Trimming cost V 3 bases and J 3 bases; bases outside gene matches: 13. The CDR3 reads CASSYLTGEALHYGYTF. CDR3 coding DNA: TGTGCCAGCAGCTACTTGACAGGGGAGGCGTTGCACTATGGCTACACCTTC.

The chain couples TRBV7-8 to TRBJ2-3, with TRBD2 matching 7 bases. This CDR3 has 14 amino acids. Losses at the gene ends were 5 bases for V and 2 bases for J; bases not matched to a gene: 4. Germline V gives CDR1 SGHVS, CDR2 FQNEAQ. CDR3 sequence: CASSRAGYTDTQYF. CDR3 DNA: TGTGCCAGCAGCCGAGCGGGGTACACAGATACGCAGTATTTT.

The J gene is TRBJ1-2, the V gene TRBV9, with 11 bases lining up with TRBD1. The CDR3 length is 17 residues. Germline-derived CDR1 and CDR2 are SGDLS and YYNGEE. The junction had 9 bases not matched to a gene; V was cut back by 0 bases and J by 5 bases. The CDR3 bases are TGTGCCAGCAGCGTAGGGACAGGGGGCCCGGTGGAGTATGGCTACACCTTC. Residues: CASSVGTGGPVEYGYTF.

The rearrangement uses TRBV7-8 and TRBJ2-1; D is perhaps TRBD2 (6 bases). V shed 1 base and J shed 3 bases, with 13 bases lying between them. The CDR3 contains 16 residues. CDR1 and CDR2 (germline): SGHVS, FQNEAQ. CDR3 bases: TGTGCCAGCAGCTTAGAATTTGGGGGGATCTACAATGAGCAGTTCTTC. This encodes CASSLEFGGIYNEQFF.